This TCR beta chain was profiled in a study of T cells in Graves' hyperthyroidism and ophthalmopathy. General study points: A 13 V-J model separated ophthalmopathy from stable hyperthyroidism. Blood shared most expanded thyroid clonotypes above 0.001.

V dropped 8 bases and J dropped 2 bases, with 13 bases sitting between them. Per the germline V gene, CDR1 is MDHEN and CDR2 is SYDVKM. The CDR3 runs 14 residues. A NOSPECS grade of at least 4, a Clinical Activity Score of at least 3 and duration under 3 months were recorded in ophthalmopathy patients. The study left out patients who had uncontrolled infection, other autoimmune disease, pregnancy or lactation. What was amplified from RNA transcripts were TCR beta CDR3 regions. HTBI primers were used for first-round RT-PCR of the TCR CDR3. TCRdb independently ran MiXCR on the multiplex PCR reads; one entry per CDR3 protein. The table lists about 480,000 distinct CDR3 sequences, 22% of them singletons. This clonotype was seen ten or more times. Its antigen is as yet unknown.

The chain links TRBV28 to TRBJ2-1; D not certain. The sequence was obtained from a woman in her seventies with Graves' ophthalmopathy. Source material: blood. The CDR3 here is CASCTEPTYNEQFF. CDR3 DNA: TGTGCCAGCTGCACAGAGCCTACCTACAATGAGCAGTTCTTC.